The present entry profiles one T cell receptor (beta chain) with its context. What it recognizes is unknown. The CDR3 spans 14 residues. Per the germline V gene, CDR1 is SGHTA and CDR2 is FQGNSA. Trimming cost V 6 bases and J 6 bases, with 17 bases left between them. This entry is derived from a study of cytomegalovirus exposure and HLA in healthy donors. General study findings and limits: Among CMV-associated TCR beta chains, most appeared HLA-restricted in a later analysis. Specificity for CMV antigens was confirmed in vitro for a few of the CMV-associated chains. According to reports, the classifier identified cytomegalovirus status with high specificity and sensitivity.

A multiplex PCR was run with 60 Vbeta primers and 13 Jbeta primers. The method was immunoSEQ multiplex PCR; TCRdb's version includes in-frame clones alone and lacks a portion of them. The sample consists of 100,000 to 150,000 clones, about 78% of them appearing once. The sample taken for sequencing was PBMCs. J is TRBJ1-1 and V is TRBV7-2; no clear D. The sequence derives from a female donor in good health and CMV-seronegative. Written as DNA, the CDR3 is TGTGCCAGCAGTCGAACCGCTTTGAGGGCTGAAGCTTTCTTT. Its protein is CASSRTALRAEAFF.